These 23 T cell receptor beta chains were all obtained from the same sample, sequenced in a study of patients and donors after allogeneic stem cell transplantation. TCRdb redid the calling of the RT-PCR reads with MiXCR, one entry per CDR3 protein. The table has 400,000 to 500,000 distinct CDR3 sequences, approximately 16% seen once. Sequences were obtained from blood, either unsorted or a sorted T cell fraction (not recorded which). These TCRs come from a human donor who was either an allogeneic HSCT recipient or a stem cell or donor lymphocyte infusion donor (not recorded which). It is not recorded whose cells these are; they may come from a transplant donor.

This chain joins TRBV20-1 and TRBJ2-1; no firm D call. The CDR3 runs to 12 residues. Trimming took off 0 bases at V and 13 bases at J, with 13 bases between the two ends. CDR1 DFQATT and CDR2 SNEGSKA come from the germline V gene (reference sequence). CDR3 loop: CSARDSRPGQFF. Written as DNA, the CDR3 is TGCAGTGCTAGAGACTCAAGGCCAGGACAGTTCTTC.

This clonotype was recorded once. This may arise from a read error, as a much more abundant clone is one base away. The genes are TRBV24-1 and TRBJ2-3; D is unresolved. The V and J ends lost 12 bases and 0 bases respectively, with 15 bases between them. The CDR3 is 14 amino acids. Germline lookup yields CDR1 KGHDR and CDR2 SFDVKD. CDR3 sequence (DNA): TGTGCCTCAAGGAGCGCATTTAGCACAGATACGCAGTATTTT. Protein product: CASRSAFSTDTQYF.

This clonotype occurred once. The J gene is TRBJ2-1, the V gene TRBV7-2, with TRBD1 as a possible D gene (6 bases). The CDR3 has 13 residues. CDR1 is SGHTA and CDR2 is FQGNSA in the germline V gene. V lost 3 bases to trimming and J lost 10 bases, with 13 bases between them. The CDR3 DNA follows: TGTGCCAGCAGCTTGACCCCCAGGGGAGAGCAGTTCTTC. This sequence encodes CASSLTPRGEQFF.

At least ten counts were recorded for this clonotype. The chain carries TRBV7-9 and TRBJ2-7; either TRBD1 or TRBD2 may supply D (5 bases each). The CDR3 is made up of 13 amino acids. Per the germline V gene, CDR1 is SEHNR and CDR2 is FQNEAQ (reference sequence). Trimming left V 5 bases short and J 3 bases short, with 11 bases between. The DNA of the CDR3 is TGTGCCAGCAGCGACTACGGACACTACGAGCAGTACTTC. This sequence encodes CASSDYGHYEQYF.

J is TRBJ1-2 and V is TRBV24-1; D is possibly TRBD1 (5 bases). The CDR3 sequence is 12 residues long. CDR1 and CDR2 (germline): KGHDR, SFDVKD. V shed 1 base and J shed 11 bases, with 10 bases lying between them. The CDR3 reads CATSDLRGEYTF. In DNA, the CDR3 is TGTGCCACCAGTGATTTAAGAGGGGAGTACACCTTC.

CDR3 sequence (DNA): TGTGCCAGCAGCGTAGGGACTAGCGGGGCCGGCCTAAAAGAGACCCAGTACTTC. It specifies CASSVGTSGAGLKETQYF. The V and J genes are TRBV9 and TRBJ2-5; 12 positions match TRBD2. After removal of 0 bases from V and 3 bases from J, the junction contained 9 bases not matched to a gene. CDR1 is SGDLS, CDR2 YYNGEE, per germline. CDR3 length equals 18 residues.

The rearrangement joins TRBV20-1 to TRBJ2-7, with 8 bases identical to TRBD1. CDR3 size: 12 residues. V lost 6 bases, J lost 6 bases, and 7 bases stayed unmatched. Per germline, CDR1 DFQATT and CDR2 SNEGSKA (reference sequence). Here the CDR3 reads CSAPGQVVEQYF. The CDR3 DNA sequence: TGCAGTGCGCCGGGACAGGTGGTCGAGCAGTACTTC.

The CDR3: CASSLGVLSSPLHF. CDR3 coding DNA: TGTGCCAGCAGTTTGGGAGTCCTCTCTTCACCCCTCCACTTT. The chain links TRBV12-3 or TRBV12-4 to TRBJ1-6; D is undetermined. The CDR3 runs to 14 residues. Deletions cut 3 bases from V and 9 bases from J, with 12 bases between.

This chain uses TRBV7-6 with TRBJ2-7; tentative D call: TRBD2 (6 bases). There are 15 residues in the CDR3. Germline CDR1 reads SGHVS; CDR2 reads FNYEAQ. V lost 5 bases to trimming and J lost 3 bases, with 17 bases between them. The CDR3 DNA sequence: TGTGCCAGCAGCCACAGACTAGGAAGCTTCTACGAGCAGTACTTC. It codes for CASSHRLGSFYEQYF.

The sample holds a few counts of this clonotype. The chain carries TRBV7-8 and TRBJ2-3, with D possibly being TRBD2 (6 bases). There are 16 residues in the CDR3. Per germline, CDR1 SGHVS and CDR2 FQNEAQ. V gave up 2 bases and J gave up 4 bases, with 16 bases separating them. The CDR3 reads CASSLRTPGGADTQYF. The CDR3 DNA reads TGTGCCAGCAGCTTAAGGACCCCCGGCGGGGCAGATACGCAGTATTTT. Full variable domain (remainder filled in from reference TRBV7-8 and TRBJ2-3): GAGVSQSPRYKVAKRGQDVALRCDPISGHVSLFWYQQALGQGPEFLTYFQNEAQLDKSGLPSDRFFAERPEGSVSTLKIQRTQQEDSAVYLCASSLRTPGGADTQYFGPGTRLTVL.

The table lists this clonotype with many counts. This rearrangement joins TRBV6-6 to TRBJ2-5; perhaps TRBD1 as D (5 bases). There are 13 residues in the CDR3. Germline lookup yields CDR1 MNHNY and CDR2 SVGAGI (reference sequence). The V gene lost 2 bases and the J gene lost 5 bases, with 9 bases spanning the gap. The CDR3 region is CASSYRGRETQYF. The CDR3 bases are TGTGCCAGCAGTTACAGGGGCCGGGAGACCCAGTACTTC.

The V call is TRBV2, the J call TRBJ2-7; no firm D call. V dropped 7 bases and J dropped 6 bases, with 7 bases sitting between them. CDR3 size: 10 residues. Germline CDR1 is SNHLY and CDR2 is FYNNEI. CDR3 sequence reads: CASMLIEQYF. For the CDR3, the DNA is TGTGCCAGCATGTTGATCGAGCAGTACTTC.

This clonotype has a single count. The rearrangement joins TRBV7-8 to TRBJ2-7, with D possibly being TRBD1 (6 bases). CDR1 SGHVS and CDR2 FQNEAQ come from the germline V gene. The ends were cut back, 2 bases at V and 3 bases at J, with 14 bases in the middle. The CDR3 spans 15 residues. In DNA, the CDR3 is TGTGCCAGCAGCTTACCTCCGGGGACATACTACGAGCAGTACTTC. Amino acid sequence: CASSLPPGTYYEQYF.

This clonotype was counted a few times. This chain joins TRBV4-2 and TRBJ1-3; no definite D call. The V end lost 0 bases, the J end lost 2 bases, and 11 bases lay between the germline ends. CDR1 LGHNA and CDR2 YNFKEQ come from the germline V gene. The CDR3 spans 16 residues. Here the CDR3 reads CASSQELRLTGNTIYF. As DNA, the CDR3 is TGTGCCAGCAGCCAAGAGCTAAGGCTTACTGGAAACACCATATATTTT.

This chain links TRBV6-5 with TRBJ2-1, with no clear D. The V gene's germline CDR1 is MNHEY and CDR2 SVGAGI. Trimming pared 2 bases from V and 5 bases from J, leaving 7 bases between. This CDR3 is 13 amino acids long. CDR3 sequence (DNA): TGTGCCAGCAGTTACGTCGGAGACAATGAGCAGTTCTTC. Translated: CASSYVGDNEQFF.

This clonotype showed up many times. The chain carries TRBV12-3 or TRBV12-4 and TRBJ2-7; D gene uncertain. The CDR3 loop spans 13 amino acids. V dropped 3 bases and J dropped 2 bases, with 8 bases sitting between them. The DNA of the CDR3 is TGTGCCAGCAGTTTTTACCGAACCTACGAGCAGTACTTC. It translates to CASSFYRTYEQYF.

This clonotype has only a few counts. CDR3 coding DNA: TGTGCCAGCAGTGCCCGACTAGCCAACACCGGGGAGCTGTTTTTT. As protein: CASSARLANTGELFF. The chain couples TRBV25-1 to TRBJ2-2, with 7 nucleotides matching TRBD2. The CDR3 length is 15 residues. The germline gives CDR1 MGHDK, CDR2 SYGVNS. The trim removed 4 bases at V and 2 bases at J, leaving 4 bases unmatched.

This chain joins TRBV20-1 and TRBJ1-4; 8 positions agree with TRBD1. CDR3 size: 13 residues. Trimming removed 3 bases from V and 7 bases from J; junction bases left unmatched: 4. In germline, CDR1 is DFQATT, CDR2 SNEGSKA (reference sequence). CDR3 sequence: CSARTGVVEKLFF. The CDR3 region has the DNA TGCAGTGCTAGGACAGGGGTGGTTGAAAAACTGTTTTTT.

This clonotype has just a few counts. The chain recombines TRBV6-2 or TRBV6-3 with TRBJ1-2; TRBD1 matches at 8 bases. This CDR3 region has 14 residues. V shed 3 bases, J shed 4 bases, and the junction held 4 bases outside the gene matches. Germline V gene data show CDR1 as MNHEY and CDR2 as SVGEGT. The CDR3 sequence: CASSYRQGSYGYTF. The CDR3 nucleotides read TGTGCCAGCAGTTATCGACAGGGGAGCTATGGCTACACCTTC.

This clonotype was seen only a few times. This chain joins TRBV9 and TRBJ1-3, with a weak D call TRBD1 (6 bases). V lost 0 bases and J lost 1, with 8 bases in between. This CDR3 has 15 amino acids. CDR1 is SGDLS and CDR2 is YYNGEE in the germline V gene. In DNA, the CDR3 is TGTGCCAGCAGCGTAGCAGGGGTGTCTGGAAACACCATATATTTT. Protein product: CASSVAGVSGNTIYF. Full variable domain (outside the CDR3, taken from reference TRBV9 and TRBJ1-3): DSGVTQTPKHLITATGQRVTLRCSPRSGDLSVYWYQQSLDQGLQFLIQYYNGEERAKGNILERFSAQQFPDLHSELNLSSLELGDSALYFCASSVAGVSGNTIYFGEGSWLTVV.

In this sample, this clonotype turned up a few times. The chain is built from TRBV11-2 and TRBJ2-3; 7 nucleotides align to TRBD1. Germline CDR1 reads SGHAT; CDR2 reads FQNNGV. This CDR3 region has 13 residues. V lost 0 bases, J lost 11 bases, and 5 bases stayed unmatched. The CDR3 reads CASSLDRGHGQYF. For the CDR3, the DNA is TGTGCCAGCAGCTTAGATAGGGGGCACGGGCAGTATTTT.

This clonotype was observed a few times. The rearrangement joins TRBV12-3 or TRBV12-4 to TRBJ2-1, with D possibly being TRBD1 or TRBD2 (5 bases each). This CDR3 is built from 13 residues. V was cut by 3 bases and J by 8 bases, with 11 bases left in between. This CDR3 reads CASSFYGADEQFF. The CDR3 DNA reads TGTGCCAGCAGTTTTTACGGGGCCGATGAGCAGTTCTTC.

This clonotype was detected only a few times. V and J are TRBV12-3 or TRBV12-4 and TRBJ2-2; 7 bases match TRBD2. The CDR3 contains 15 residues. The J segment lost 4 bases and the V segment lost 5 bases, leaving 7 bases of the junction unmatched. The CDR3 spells CASSPTRLATGELFF. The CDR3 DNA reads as TGTGCCAGCAGTCCCACGCGACTAGCCACCGGGGAGCTGTTTTTT.